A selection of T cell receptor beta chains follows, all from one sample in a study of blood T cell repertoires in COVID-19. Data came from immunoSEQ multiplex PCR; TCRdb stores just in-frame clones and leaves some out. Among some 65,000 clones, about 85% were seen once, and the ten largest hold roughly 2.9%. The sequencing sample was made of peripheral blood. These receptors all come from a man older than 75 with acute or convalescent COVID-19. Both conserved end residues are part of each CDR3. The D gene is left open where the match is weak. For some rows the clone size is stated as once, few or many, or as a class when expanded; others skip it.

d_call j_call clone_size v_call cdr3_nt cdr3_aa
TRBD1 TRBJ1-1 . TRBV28 TGTGCCAGCAGCCCCCGGGACAGGGTGAACACTGAAGCTTTCTTT CASSPRDRVNTEAFF
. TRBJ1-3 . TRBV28 TGTGCCAGCAGTCCCCCGTTACAGGGAAGCTCTGGAAACACCATATATTTT CASSPPLQGSSGNTIYF
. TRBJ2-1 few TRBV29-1 TGCAGCGTGAGTTTCTCCTACAATGAGCAGTTCTTC CSVSFSYNEQFF
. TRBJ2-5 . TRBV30 TGTGCCTGGAGCCTAATGGAGACCCAGTACTTC CAWSLMETQYF
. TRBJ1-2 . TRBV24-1 TGTGCCACCAGTGATTTGCAAGGGGACTATGGCTACACCTTC CATSDLQGDYGYTF
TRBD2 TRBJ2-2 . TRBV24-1 TGTGCCACCAGTGATGGGGGACTAGCGGGTTCCGGGGAGCTGTTTTTT CATSDGGLAGSGELFF
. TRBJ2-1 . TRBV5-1 . CASSGGQGTSSSGRQFF
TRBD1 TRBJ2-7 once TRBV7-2 TGTGCCAGCAGCTCTCAGGGGACAGGGCTCTACGAGCAGTACTTC CASSSQGTGLYEQYF
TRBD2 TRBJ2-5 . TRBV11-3 TGTGCCAGCAGCCTCAGACTAGCGGAGTACCAAGAGACCCAGTACTTC CASSLRLAEYQETQYF
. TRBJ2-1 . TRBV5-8 TGTGCCAGCAGCTTGTTTAGCCGGGGCAATGAGCAGTTCTTC CASSLFSRGNEQFF
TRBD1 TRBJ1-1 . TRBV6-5 TGTGCCAGCAGACACAACAGGGGGAAGTCTGAAGCTTTCTTT CASRHNRGKSEAFF
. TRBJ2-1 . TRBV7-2 TGTGCCAGCAGCTTAGGGAGTTCCTACAATGAGCAGTTCTTC CASSLGSSYNEQFF
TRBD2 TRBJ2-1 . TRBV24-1 TGTGCCACCAGTGATTTGACTAGCGGGGTCCGCAATGAGCAGTTCTTC CATSDLTSGVRNEQFF
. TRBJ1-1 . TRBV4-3 TGCGCCAGCAGCCAGGGACAAACGAACACTGAAGCTTTCTTT CASSQGQTNTEAFF
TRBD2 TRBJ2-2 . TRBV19 TGTGCCAGTACAGGGACTAGCGGGAGGGCGGGACCCGGGGAGCTGTTTTTT CASTGTSGRAGPGELFF
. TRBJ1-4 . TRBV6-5 TGTGCCAGCAGGGCCGAGGGCGCGGGTGAAAAACTGTTTTTT CASRAEGAGEKLFF
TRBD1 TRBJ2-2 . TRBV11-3 TGTGCCAGCAGCCTCCAGGGGGTAAACACCGGGGAGCTGTTTTTT CASSLQGVNTGELFF
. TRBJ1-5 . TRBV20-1 TGCAGTGCTAGTCGGGGGACCCATCAGCCCCAGCATTTT CSASRGTHQPQHF